This is a list of T cell receptor beta chains from one sample in a study of blood T cell repertoires in COVID-19. The data were produced by immunoSEQ multiplex PCR, yet TCRdb's version contains in-frame clones alone and is incomplete. The data hold approximately 470,000 clones, with 70% to 90% observed a single time. Specimen: peripheral blood. The receptor set was obtained from a human donor in a cohort sampled during active COVID-19. The CDR3 runs from the conserved cysteine through the conserved F or W. D genes are given only for firm matches. The size field is filled for only some rows; it gives once, few, many or a size class.

V	size	D	J	DNA	CDR3
TRBV15	large	NA	TRBJ1-2	TGTGCCACCAGCAGAGATCGAGGCGTTCAAGCGAATGGCTACACCTTC	CATSRDRGVQANGYTF
TRBV11-2	NA	TRBD1	TRBJ1-4	TGTGCCAGCAGCTCAATCAGGGGGCGCGAAAAACTGTTTTTT	CASSSIRGREKLFF
TRBV18	NA	TRBD2	TRBJ2-1	TGTGCCAGCTCACCGGTAACTAGCGGGAGGGCCAGCTCCTACAATGAGCAGTTCTTC	CASSPVTSGRASSYNEQFF
TRBV11-3	NA	TRBD1	TRBJ2-1	TGTGCCAGCAGCTTAGTGAGGACAGGGGGGAATGAGCAGTTCTTC	CASSLVRTGGNEQFF
TRBV27	few	NA	TRBJ1-4	TGTGCCAGCAGTTTACGTGTGGGGGGAAAACTGTTTTTT	CASSLRVGGKLFF
TRBV7-3	NA	TRBD2	TRBJ2-1	TGTGCCAGCAGCTTAGGCGGGAGAGGGAATGAGCAGTTCTTC	CASSLGGRGNEQFF
TRBV7-7	NA	TRBD1	TRBJ1-2	TGTGCTAGCACCATGGACAGGGAAAAGGGGAACGATGGCTACACCTTC	CASTMDREKGNDGYTF
TRBV9	NA	NA	TRBJ1-1	TGTGCCAGCAGCCCGGGGGTTTGGACTGAAGCTTTCTTT	CASSPGVWTEAFF
TRBV18	NA	TRBD1	TRBJ1-2	TGTGCCAGCTCACCTCAGGAGGGGGCAAATGGCTACACCTTC	CASSPQEGANGYTF
TRBV11-2	few	TRBD2	TRBJ2-4	TGTGCCAGCAGCTCCCCGACTAGCGGGTTTAAAAACATTCAGTACTTC	CASSSPTSGFKNIQYF
TRBV21-1	few	NA	TRBJ1-3	TGTGCCAGCAGCGAACTCCCGGGACAGGGAAACACCATATATTTT	CASSELPGQGNTIYF
TRBV30	NA	TRBD1	TRBJ1-2	TGTGCCTGGAGCCGGACAGGGGGAGGCTACACCTTC	CAWSRTGGGYTF
TRBV9	NA	NA	TRBJ1-4	TGTGCCAGCAGCGTAACCGGGACAATTAATGAAAAACTGTTTTTT	CASSVTGTINEKLFF
TRBV5-1	NA	NA	TRBJ2-7	TGCGCCAGCAGCCGAACAGATGGAGGGAACGAGCAGTACTTC	CASSRTDGGNEQYF
TRBV7-9	NA	NA	TRBJ1-1	TGTGCCAGCACCGACTCCCCCGGCAGGAACACTGAAGCTTTCTTT	CASTDSPGRNTEAFF
TRBV7-2	few	NA	TRBJ1-3	TGTGCCAGCAGCTTAGCCTTACTGTCTGGAAACACCATATATTTT	CASSLALLSGNTIYF
TRBV7-8	NA	NA	TRBJ2-1	TGTGCCAGCAGCTTAGGGGGGCGGGAGTACAATGAGCAGTTCTTC	CASSLGGREYNEQFF
TRBV5-1	NA	NA	TRBJ1-2	TGCGCCAGCAGCTTGGCCGGGGGGGAGAGCCGTCATGGCTACACCTTC	CASSLAGGESRHGYTF
TRBV18	NA	NA	TRBJ1-2	TGTGCCAGCTCTGCCGGGAGTTACACCTTC	CASSAGSYTF
TRBV5-1	NA	NA	TRBJ2-1	TGCGCCAGCAGCTTGTCGCCCTCACGGGGTAATGAGCAGTTCTTC	CASSLSPSRGNEQFF
TRBV7-2	few	TRBD1	TRBJ2-5	TGTGCCAGCAGCCTACAGGGGGTAGAGACCCAGTACTTC	CASSLQGVETQYF
TRBV5-1	few	TRBD2	TRBJ2-7	TGCGCCAGCAGCCCGAGCGTTAGCGGGAGTACCCACGAGCAGTACTTC	CASSPSVSGSTHEQYF
TRBV4-2	NA	TRBD1	TRBJ2-5	TGTGCCAGCAGCCAAGCGACCGGGACAGGGGCCCTCCAAGAGACCCAGTACTTC	CASSQATGTGALQETQYF
TRBV7-3	NA	TRBD2	TRBJ2-5	TGTGCCAGCAGCGGCCCGGGACTAGCGGGAGAGAGGCCCTTACAAGAGACCCAGTACTTC	CASSGPGLAGERPLQETQYF
TRBV6-6	NA	NA	TRBJ2-7	TGTGCCAGCAGCTGGACACCCTCCTACGAGCAGTACTTC	CASSWTPSYEQYF
TRBV6-1	NA	TRBD1	TRBJ1-6	TGTGCCAGCAGTGAATCAGGGGGCCGAGGGAATTCACCCCTCCACTTT	CASSESGGRGNSPLHF